The 15 T cell receptor beta chains in this list originate from one sample, sequenced in a study of T cells after posttransplantation cyclophosphamide. Busulfan-fludarabine conditioning, marrow transplant, and cyclophosphamide on days +3 and +4 were administered. TCRdb's copy holds only in-frame clones and misses some; the assay was immunoSEQ multiplex PCR. The profile shows 10,000 to 13,000 clones, 86% of them singletons. Sequencing used CD4+ T cells sorted from PBMCs, obtained after allogeneic stem cell transplant with posttransplant cyclophosphamide. These receptors were collected from a young adult male patient who received an allogeneic stem cell transplant from a related donor, was CMV-positive, and had acute GVHD only. The T cells may come from the graft donor.

Comments on this clone: This same CDR3 is encoded by further DNA sequences in the sample. This rearrangement joins TRBV7-2 to TRBJ1-4; D unclear. The CDR3 has 15 residues. Deletions cut 5 bases from V and 2 bases from J, with 12 bases between. Germline CDR1 and CDR2: SGHTA and FQGNSA. CDR3 sequence: CASSLGGRTNEKLFF. The CDR3 DNA follows: TGTGCCAGCAGCCTAGGTGGGAGGACTAATGAAAAACTGTTTTTT.

Points on this clone: Its ends do not fully match the called genes, so a read error is possible. Other DNA sequences of this sample code for an identical CDR3. The J gene is TRBJ1-2, the V gene TRBV28; 8 bases align to TRBD1. Germline CDR1 MDHEN, CDR2 SYDVKM. CDR3 length equals 14 residues. The CDR3 nucleotides read TGTGCCAGCAGAACCACAGGGGGGTGGGATGGTTACACCTTC. Translating gives CASRTTGGWDGYTF.

The chain carries TRBV18 and TRBJ2-3; D is undetermined. V was clipped by 6 bases and J by 2 bases, with 3 bases between them. Germline V gene data show CDR1 as KGHSH and CDR2 as LQKENI. This CDR3 spans 11 amino acids. DNA for the CDR3: TGTGCCAGCTCCTCCACAGATACGCAGTATTTT. Residues: CASSSTDTQYF.

The rearrangement uses TRBV7-8 and TRBJ1-6; possible D gene TRBD1, 6 bases. Deletions cut 6 bases from V and 8 bases from J, with 23 bases between. Germline CDR1 SGHVS, CDR2 FQNEAQ. This CDR3 comprises 17 residues. The CDR3 DNA is TGTGCCAGCAGTTTACGGGGGGCGGTCTGGGGGTATTCACCCCTCCACTTT. It translates to CASSLRGAVWGYSPLHF.

This clone was observed a handful of times. This rearrangement joins TRBV7-9 to TRBJ1-1, with D maybe TRBD1 (6 bases). Trimming shortened V by 6 bases and J by 5 bases, and 16 bases separated the two germline ends. CDR1 and CDR2 from the germline V gene are SEHNR and FQNEAQ (reference sequence). The CDR3 covers 14 residues. The CDR3 DNA reads as TGTGCCAGCAGTTCTGAGGGGGTTGGGACTGAAGCTTTCTTT. It yields the protein CASSSEGVGTEAFF.

The V and J genes are TRBV5-4 and TRBJ1-1; no clear D. Trimming stripped 5 bases from V and 3 bases from J, with 11 bases between. The germline V gene encodes CDR1 SGHNT and CDR2 YYREEE (reference sequence). The CDR3 spans 13 residues. CDR3 amino acids: CASRREEDTEAFF. The DNA of the CDR3 is TGTGCCAGCAGACGTGAGGAGGACACTGAAGCTTTCTTT. Based on the CDR3 plus reference TRBV5-4 and TRBJ1-1, the full variable domain is ETGVTQSPTHLIKTRGQQVTLRCSSQSGHNTVSWYQQALGQGPQFIFQYYREEENGRGNFPPRFSGLQFPNYSSELNVNALELDDSALYLCASRREEDTEAFFGQGTRLTVV.

This sequence joins TRBV6-1 and TRBJ2-2; the D gene is possibly TRBD1 (7 bases). Germline CDR1 and CDR2: MNHNS and SASEGT. This CDR3 is built from 14 residues. Trimming left V 11 bases short and J 1 base short, with 14 bases between. CDR3 residues: CAEGQGGNTGELFF. In nucleotides, the CDR3 is TGTGCCGAGGGGCAGGGGGGGAACACCGGGGAGCTGTTTTTT.

This clone was picked up a small number of times. The chain links TRBV29-1 to TRBJ1-1; D call uncertain. The CDR3 totals 13 residues. The germline V gene has CDR1 SQVTM and CDR2 ANQGSEA. Trimming shortened V by 7 bases and J by 4 bases, and 16 bases separated the two germline ends. As DNA, the CDR3 is TGCAGCGCCGCCCACCGTGGGCTCACTGAAGCTTTCTTT. Residues: CSAAHRGLTEAFF.

This rearrangement joins TRBV9 to TRBJ2-3; no firm D call. Trimming took off 9 bases at V and 1 base at J, with 9 bases between the two ends. Germline lookup yields CDR1 SGDLS and CDR2 YYNGEE. CDR3 size: 12 residues. CDR3 amino acids: CATSPGTDTQYF. The CDR3 coding sequence is TGTGCCACCTCCCCGGGCACAGATACGCAGTATTTT.

This clone showed up just once. The rearrangement joins TRBV7-6 to TRBJ2-7; D is unclear. The V end was cut by 5 bases, the J end by 6 bases, with 8 bases between. This CDR3 is built from 11 residues. Germline-derived CDR1 and CDR2 are SGHVS and FNYEAQ. The CDR3 loop is CASSHPVEQYF. The CDR3, as DNA: TGTGCCAGCAGCCACCCGGTCGAGCAGTACTTC.

This clone was seen only once. The chain is built from TRBV7-2 and TRBJ1-2; TRBD1 agrees at 7 bases. Germline CDR1 reads SGHTA; CDR2 reads FQGNSA. The CDR3 is made up of 12 amino acids. The V gene end was trimmed by 5 bases and the J gene end by 7 bases; junction bases not matched to a gene: 4. DNA of the CDR3: TGTGCCAGCAGCCCCCCAGGGGGTGGCTACACCTTC. Translating it yields CASSPPGGGYTF.

This clone was detected a few times. V is TRBV19 and J is TRBJ1-1, with 9 bases lining up with TRBD1. J lost 5 bases, V lost 8 bases, and 15 bases had no gene match. This CDR3 is 16 amino acids long. Germline values: CDR1 LNHDA, CDR2 SQIVND (reference sequence). The CDR3 spells CASQPGTGRPGTEAFF. The CDR3 region has the DNA TGTGCCAGTCAACCCGGGACAGGGCGGCCCGGGACTGAAGCTTTCTTT. The variable domain in full, completed from reference TRBV19 and TRBJ1-1, reads DGGITQSPKYLFRKEGQNVTLSCEQNLNHDAMYWYRQDPGQGLRLIYYSQIVNDFQKGDIAEGYSVSREKKESFPLTVTSAQKNPTAFYLCASQPGTGRPGTEAFFGQGTRLTVV.

This rearrangement joins TRBV7-8 to TRBJ1-1; no clear D. This CDR3 is built from 11 residues. With 2 bases removed from V and 5 bases from J, the gap between germline ends came to 3 bases. Germline values: CDR1 SGHVS, CDR2 FQNEAQ. The CDR3 here is CASSLLTEAFF. Here the CDR3 DNA reads TGTGCCAGCAGCTTACTTACTGAAGCTTTCTTT.

The V and J genes are TRBV4-1 and TRBJ2-3; TRBD2 might be the D (6 bases). Trimming left V 2 bases short and J 0 bases short, with 12 bases between. Germline values: CDR1 MGHRA, CDR2 YSYEKL. The CDR3 contains 16 residues. CDR3 sequence (DNA): TGCGCCAGCAGCCAATCCCCGGGGACTAGCACAGATACGCAGTATTTT. Translating it yields CASSQSPGTSTDTQYF.

This clone was seen just once. The V call is TRBV11-3, the J call TRBJ2-3; a possible D gene is TRBD2 (6 bases). Per the germline V gene, CDR1 is SGHNT and CDR2 is YENEEA. This CDR3 is 15 amino acids long. Trimming took 0 bases from V and 1 from J, leaving 8 bases between them. CDR3 amino acids: CASSLERGRTDTQYF. The CDR3 bases are TGTGCCAGCAGCTTAGAGCGGGGACGCACAGATACGCAGTATTTT.